These 32 T cell receptor beta chains were all obtained from the same sample, sequenced in a study of shared clonotypes between healthy human individuals. TCRdb keeps only in-frame clones here, not all; method: immunoSEQ multiplex PCR. The profile shows over 2 million clones, about 95% of them singletons. Naive CD8 cells were CD45RO-negative, positively selected for CCR7, excluding terminally differentiated effector memory CD45RA+ cells. Sequencing used naive CD8+ T cells sorted from blood. These receptors originate from a man younger than 35 in good health.

The gene calls are TRBV15 and TRBJ1-2; TRBD1 agrees at 7 bases. V dropped 5 bases and J dropped 0; count of bases not matched to a gene: 12. This CDR3 is built from 17 residues. The germline gives CDR1 LNHNV, CDR2 YYDKDF (reference sequence). The CDR3 DNA sequence: TGTGCCACCAGCCCCCCCGAGGGACAGATAACTAACTATGGCTACACCTTC. This translates into CATSPPEGQITNYGYTF.

The rearrangement uses TRBV6-1 and TRBJ2-7; possible D gene TRBD2, 5 bases. Germline lookup yields CDR1 MNHNS and CDR2 SASEGT. The V end lost 4 bases, the J end lost 6 bases, and 16 bases lay between the germline ends. CDR3 size: 14 residues. The CDR3 protein is CASSATGVTIEQYF. DNA for the CDR3: TGTGCCAGCAGTGCCACCGGGGTAACCATCGAGCAGTACTTC.

The chain links TRBV28 to TRBJ1-6, with D hard to call. The V end lost 3 bases, the J end lost 3 bases, and 3 bases lay between the germline ends. The CDR3 is made up of 13 amino acids. The germline gives CDR1 MDHEN, CDR2 SYDVKM. CDR3 protein: CASSFNYNSPLHF. CDR3 coding DNA: TGTGCCAGCAGTTTCAACTATAATTCACCCCTCCACTTT.

The chain has TRBV7-2 and TRBJ2-5; D not resolved. The CDR3 extends over 15 amino acids. V dropped 3 bases and J dropped 5 bases, with 16 bases sitting between them. Germline assignment: CDR1 SGHTA and CDR2 FQGNSA. In nucleotides, the CDR3 is TGTGCCAGCAGCTTTACAGCAGTCCTGGGGGAGACCCAGTACTTC. It encodes CASSFTAVLGETQYF.

The chain combines TRBV5-6 with TRBJ2-7; TRBD1 is a possible D gene (6 bases). V gave up 3 bases and J gave up 2 bases, with 15 bases separating them. The CDR3 length is 15 residues. Looked up from germline, CDR1 is SGHDT and CDR2 is YYEEEE. The CDR3 nucleotides read TGTGCCAGCAGCTCAGGACAGCGAGGGGCCTACGAGCAGTACTTC. Amino acid sequence: CASSSGQRGAYEQYF.

This clone was seen a single time. V usage is TRBV13 and J usage is TRBJ2-5, with TRBD2 identical over 9 bases. The CDR3 is 15 amino acids. Trimming removed 3 bases from V and 1 base from J; junction bases left unmatched: 3. Per germline, CDR1 PRHDT and CDR2 FYEKMQ (reference sequence). The CDR3 here is CASSFLLAGQETQYF. CDR3 DNA: TGTGCCAGCAGCTTTCTACTAGCGGGCCAAGAGACCCAGTACTTC.

This clone appeared once. The CDR3 nucleotides read TGTGCCAGCAGTGCCAATCCCTACGAGCAGTACTTC. It yields the protein CASSANPYEQYF. This chain connects TRBV14 to TRBJ2-7; D gene unclear. Trimming took off 6 bases at V and 2 bases at J, with 8 bases between the two ends. The CDR3 spans 12 residues. CDR1 is SGHDN and CDR2 is FVKESK in the germline V gene.

The chain combines TRBV19 with TRBJ1-2; no clear D. Trimming removed 5 bases at V and 0 bases at J, with 7 bases between. Germline CDR1 LNHDA, CDR2 SQIVND (reference sequence). The CDR3 length is 13 residues. CDR3 region: CASSDFSNYGYTF. In DNA form, the CDR3 reads TGTGCCAGTAGTGACTTTTCTAACTATGGCTACACCTTC.

This clone occurred a few times. The rearrangement uses TRBV7-9 and TRBJ1-6; D possibly corresponds to TRBD1 (5 bases). CDR3 length: 14 residues. Germline lookup yields CDR1 SEHNR and CDR2 FQNEAQ (reference sequence). The ends were cut back, 5 bases at V and 8 bases at J, with 13 bases in the middle. CDR3 sequence (DNA): TGTGCCAGCAGCAAGGGGTGGGGGGATTCACCCCTCCACTTT. This gives the protein CASSKGWGDSPLHF.

Of note for this clone: Other DNA sequences in the sample encode the same CDR3. The chain carries TRBV15 and TRBJ2-7, with 7 bases matching TRBD2. Looked up from germline, CDR1 is LNHNV and CDR2 is YYDKDF (reference sequence). Losses at the gene ends were 0 bases for V and 4 bases for J; bases not matched to a gene: 0. CDR3 length: 13 amino acids. CDR3 region: CATSRDSGYEQYF. CDR3 in DNA: TGTGCCACCAGCAGAGATAGCGGGTACGAGCAGTACTTC.

This chain connects TRBV5-4 to TRBJ2-3, with 11 positions matching TRBD2. There are 17 residues in the CDR3. Germline lookup yields CDR1 SGHNT and CDR2 YYREEE (reference sequence). Trimming cost V 4 bases and J 1 base; bases outside gene matches: 8. The CDR3 protein is CASSPEAGLAGTDTQYF. Here the CDR3 DNA reads TGTGCCAGCAGCCCCGAGGCGGGACTAGCGGGCACAGATACGCAGTATTTT. Combining the CDR3 with reference TRBV5-4 and TRBJ2-3 gives the whole variable domain ETGVTQSPTHLIKTRGQQVTLRCSSQSGHNTVSWYQQALGQGPQFIFQYYREEENGRGNFPPRFSGLQFPNYSSELNVNALELDDSALYLCASSPEAGLAGTDTQYFGPGTRLTVL.

The chain combines TRBV2 with TRBJ1-2; 8 nucleotides align to TRBD1. The CDR3 sequence is 13 residues long. CDR1 is SNHLY, CDR2 FYNNEI, per germline. The V gene end was trimmed by 6 bases and the J gene end by 4 bases; junction bases not matched to a gene: 4. CDR3: CASRGQAFYGYTF. DNA for the CDR3: TGTGCCAGCAGGGGACAGGCGTTCTATGGCTACACCTTC.

The genes are TRBV6-5 and TRBJ2-5; 9 nucleotides agree with TRBD1. This CDR3 has 15 amino acids. V dropped 7 bases and J dropped 2; count of bases not matched to a gene: 8. The germline CDR1 and CDR2 sequences are MNHEY and SVGAGI. The CDR3 coding sequence is TGTGCCAGCAACAGAGACAGGGGGGAACAAGAGACCCAGTACTTC. Its translation: CASNRDRGEQETQYF.

The rearrangement uses TRBV27 and TRBJ2-5; D might be TRBD1 (6 bases). Per germline, CDR1 MNHEY and CDR2 SMNVEV (reference sequence). The V end was cut by 2 bases, the J end by 1 base, with 8 bases between. The CDR3 sequence is 14 residues long. For the CDR3, the DNA is TGTGCCAGCAGTTTAAGACAGGCCCAAGAGACCCAGTACTTC. Its translation: CASSLRQAQETQYF.

This clone showed up just once. The chain joins TRBV6-1 to TRBJ1-2; no firm D call. The CDR3 totals 13 residues. Trimming left V 8 bases short and J 4 bases short, with 14 bases between. Germline CDR1 is MNHNS and CDR2 is SASEGT. DNA for the CDR3: TGTGCCAGCCGGTTGGAGGCGCTCTATGGCTACACCTTC. Translation: CASRLEALYGYTF.

The rearrangement joins TRBV6-1 to TRBJ2-2; D is uncertain. Germline CDR1 and CDR2: MNHNS and SASEGT. The V end lost 8 bases, the J end lost 2 bases, and 9 bases lay between the germline ends. The CDR3 totals 13 residues. DNA for the CDR3: TGTGCCAGCTTGGAGTTCAACACCGGGGAGCTGTTTTTT. This encodes CASLEFNTGELFF.

The genes are TRBV28 and TRBJ2-7; D gene uncertain. This CDR3 spans 15 amino acids. Deletions cut 1 base from V and 3 bases from J, with 13 bases between. CDR1 MDHEN and CDR2 SYDVKM come from the germline V gene. CDR3 DNA sequence: TGTGCCAGCAGTTTATTGGCAGAATCGGTCTACGAGCAGTACTTC. This gives the protein CASSLLAESVYEQYF.

V usage is TRBV4-3 and J usage is TRBJ1-4; TRBD1 is a possible D gene (6 bases). Between the trimmed V and J ends, which lost 3 bases and 5 bases, there was a span of 22 bases. Germline CDR1 and CDR2: LGHNA and YSLEER. The CDR3 loop spans 18 amino acids. CDR3 nucleotides: TGCGCCAGCAGCCATGAATTGACCGTCAGGGGCCTAAATGAAAAACTGTTTTTT. It codes for CASSHELTVRGLNEKLFF.

The chain couples TRBV28 to TRBJ2-3; TRBD2 aligns across 11 bases. The J segment lost 1 base and the V segment lost 5 bases, leaving 2 bases of the junction unmatched. From germline, CDR1 is MDHEN and CDR2 SYDVKM. The CDR3 contains 15 residues. The DNA of the CDR3 is TGTGCCAGCAGTGCGGGACTAGCGGGCACAGATACGCAGTATTTT. Translating it yields CASSAGLAGTDTQYF. The entire variable domain, with the rest obtained from reference TRBV28 and TRBJ2-3, is as follows: DVKVTQSSRYLVKRTGEKVFLECVQDMDHENMFWYRQDPGLGLRLIYFSYDVKMKEKGDIPEGYSVSREKKERFSLILESASTNQTSMYLCASSAGLAGTDTQYFGPGTRLTVL.

Worth noting for this clone: At the DNA level, this CDR3 is encoded by other sequences in the same sample as well. The V gene is TRBV27, the J gene TRBJ1-6; D might be TRBD1 (5 bases). This CDR3 has 14 amino acids. V shed 6 bases and J shed 4 bases, with 10 bases lying between them. Germline loops: CDR1 MNHEY, CDR2 SMNVEV (reference sequence). The CDR3 DNA sequence: TGTGCCAGCAGCCTTACAGGTTATAATTCACCCCTCCACTTT. Protein sequence: CASSLTGYNSPLHF.

The chain employs TRBV30 and TRBJ2-4; 8 nucleotides match TRBD2. From germline, CDR1 is GTSNPN and CDR2 SVGIG (reference sequence). The CDR3 spans 13 residues. Trimming cost V 2 bases and J 6 bases; bases outside gene matches: 3. The CDR3 DNA reads TGTGCCTGGAGTATTCGGGGGGGAAACATTCAGTACTTC. It translates to CAWSIRGGNIQYF.

This chain connects TRBV9 to TRBJ2-1; D is unresolved. This CDR3 has 16 amino acids. The V end lost 5 bases, the J end lost 0 bases, and 15 bases lay between the germline ends. Per germline, CDR1 SGDLS and CDR2 YYNGEE. The CDR3 here is CASSHNFARSYNEQFF. In DNA form, the CDR3 reads TGTGCCAGCAGTCATAACTTCGCCCGCTCCTACAATGAGCAGTTCTTC.

The genes are TRBV19 and TRBJ2-7; 7 nucleotides match TRBD2. CDR1 is LNHDA, CDR2 SQIVND, per germline (reference sequence). There are 15 residues in the CDR3. Trimming at V came to 4 bases and at J to 2 bases, leaving 8 bases not matched to a gene. In nucleotides, the CDR3 is TGTGCCAGTAGTAGGTGGGCGGGAGAAGCCTACGAGCAGTACTTC. This codes for CASSRWAGEAYEQYF.

Comments on this clone: The same CDR3 is also encoded by other DNA sequences in this sample. CDR3: CASSLGLANNEQFF. CDR3 in DNA: TGTGCCAGCAGCTTGGGACTAGCGAACAATGAGCAGTTCTTC. The chain recombines TRBV7-9 with TRBJ2-1; TRBD2 aligns across 10 bases. After removal of 3 bases from V and 5 bases from J, the junction contained 1 base not matched to a gene. Germline CDR1 reads SEHNR; CDR2 reads FQNEAQ (reference sequence). The CDR3 contains 14 residues.

V and J are TRBV4-1 and TRBJ2-3, with 11 nucleotides matching TRBD2. This CDR3 spans 15 amino acids. Germline loops: CDR1 MGHRA, CDR2 YSYEKL. Trimming took 6 bases from V and 2 from J; bases not matched to a gene: 4. As DNA, the CDR3 is TGCGCCAGCAGTCGACTAGCGGGGACCACAGATACGCAGTATTTT. It specifies CASSRLAGTTDTQYF.

This clone was counted once. This chain joins TRBV6-5 and TRBJ2-7; perhaps D is TRBD1 or TRBD2 (5 bases each). CDR1 and CDR2 (germline): MNHEY, SVGAGI. Trimming shortened V by 10 bases and J by 3 bases, and 19 bases separated the two germline ends. The CDR3 contains 14 residues. The CDR3, as DNA: TGTGCCACCCGAGGGCAGATGGGGCACTACGAGCAGTACTTC. This sequence encodes CATRGQMGHYEQYF.

As for this clone: Other DNA sequences in this sample translate to the same CDR3. The chain is built from TRBV6-5 and TRBJ2-2; D not resolved. The CDR3 spans 13 residues. Germline CDR1 MNHEY, CDR2 SVGAGI. Deletions cut 3 bases from V and 2 bases from J, with 4 bases between. CDR3 region: CASSYTNTGELFF. The DNA of the CDR3 is TGTGCCAGCAGTTATACTAACACCGGGGAGCTGTTTTTT.

The CDR3 sequence is CASRTQGSTDTQYF. In DNA, the CDR3 is TGTGCCAGCAGGACACAGGGTAGCACAGATACGCAGTATTTT. The V and J genes are TRBV6-6 and TRBJ2-3, with D perhaps TRBD1 (6 bases). Germline CDR1 and CDR2: MNHNY and SVGAGI (reference sequence). The CDR3 runs to 14 residues. Trimming removed 6 bases at V and 0 bases at J, with 10 bases between.

This chain connects TRBV11-2 to TRBJ2-2; a possible D gene is TRBD2 (5 bases). The V end was cut by 0 bases, the J end by 5 bases, with 25 bases between. CDR1 and CDR2 from the germline V gene are SGHAT and FQNNGV. CDR3 length: 20 amino acids. CDR3 DNA: TGTGCCAGCAGCTTAGATCTACCACTGGTCAGCGGCCCGAGGACCGGGGAGCTGTTTTTT. Its translation is CASSLDLPLVSGPRTGELFF.

The V gene is TRBV9, the J gene TRBJ1-1, with 7 nucleotides matching TRBD1. CDR1 is SGDLS, CDR2 YYNGEE, per germline. There are 16 residues in the CDR3. V shed 2 bases, J shed 0 bases, and the junction held 7 bases outside the gene matches. The CDR3 DNA reads TGTGCCAGCAGCGTTTTATACAGGGGAATGAACACTGAAGCTTTCTTT. It encodes CASSVLYRGMNTEAFF.

The chain is built from TRBV7-9 and TRBJ2-5, with a tentative D call TRBD2 (6 bases). The CDR3 length is 14 residues. Germline V gene lookup returns CDR1 SEHNR and CDR2 FQNEAQ (reference sequence). The ends were cut back, 8 bases at V and 5 bases at J, with 18 bases in the middle. The CDR3 protein is CASSVGGSLETQYF. The CDR3 region has the DNA TGTGCCAGCTCCGTTGGGGGGAGTCTGGAGACCCAGTACTTC.

The chain carries TRBV27 and TRBJ2-1, with TRBD2 matching over 15 bases. Germline assignment: CDR1 MNHEY and CDR2 SMNVEV (reference sequence). Trimming removed 8 bases from V and 7 bases from J; junction bases left unmatched: 6. This CDR3 comprises 15 residues. The CDR3 nucleotides are TGTGCCAGCGGACTAGCGGGAGGGCAGGGGAATGAGCAGTTCTTC. Translation gives CASGLAGGQGNEQFF.